These 31 T cell receptor beta chains came from one sample sequenced in a study of spatial heterogeneity in lung cancer. General observations from the study: Tumor mutation count correlated with how many alpha and beta TCRs expanded intratumorally.

TCRdb analysed the 5' RACE reads with MiXCR anew, one entry per CDR3 protein. The data contain about 25,000 distinct CDR3 sequences, under 9% of them singletons. The time point denotes: sample taken at primary tumor resection. No antigen has been identified for these receptors. Source: lung tumor tissue, taken at surgery. These receptor sequences come from a male donor with early-stage non-small cell lung cancer.

This clonotype has at least ten counts. This chain links TRBV7-8 with TRBJ2-1; TRBD1 matches at 7 bases. Germline trimming cut 1 base from V and 15 bases from J; bases unmatched to any gene: 6. The CDR3 is made up of 12 amino acids. The germline V gene has CDR1 SGHVS and CDR2 FQNEAQ. For the CDR3, the DNA is TGTGCCAGCAGCTTAGGAGGGGACAGCGGGTTCTTC. Its translation: CASSLGGDSGFF.

This clonotype has ten or more counts. V usage is TRBV7-2 and J usage is TRBJ2-5, with D tentatively TRBD2 (5 bases). Per the germline V gene, CDR1 is SGHTA and CDR2 is FQGNSA. V was clipped by 4 bases and J by 9 bases, with 12 bases between them. The length of the CDR3 is 12 residues. The CDR3 coding sequence is TGTGCCAGCAGCTCCCCGGGGTACTCCCAGTACTTC. The encoded protein is CASSSPGYSQYF.

This clonotype was counted a few times. V is TRBV28 and J is TRBJ1-5; 7 bases map to TRBD1. V was clipped by 5 bases and J by 2 bases; unmatched bases: 6. CDR3 size: 15 residues. CDR1 is MDHEN and CDR2 is SYDVKM in the germline V gene. The CDR3 bases are TGTGCCAGCAGTCCGCAACAGGGGCGCAATCAGCCCCAGCATTTT. Protein sequence: CASSPQQGRNQPQHF.

This clonotype showed up many times. This chain joins TRBV29-1 and TRBJ2-5; TRBD2 is a possible D gene (5 bases). Germline V gene lookup returns CDR1 SQVTM and CDR2 ANQGSEA. Trimming took 4 bases from V and 1 from J, leaving 13 bases between them. The CDR3 covers 14 residues. CDR3: CSVAPRGAQETQYF. The CDR3 DNA reads TGCAGCGTTGCACCCCGGGGAGCCCAAGAGACCCAGTACTTC.

This clonotype appeared a few times. The chain has TRBV20-1 and TRBJ2-3, with a possible D match to TRBD1 (5 bases). Germline-derived CDR1 and CDR2 are DFQATT and SNEGSKA (reference sequence). This CDR3 region has 14 residues. Trimming left V 0 bases short and J 4 bases short, with 11 bases between. The CDR3 loop is CSARDYSRADTQYF. CDR3 DNA sequence: TGCAGTGCTAGAGACTATTCCAGGGCAGATACGCAGTATTTT.

At least ten counts were recorded for this clonotype. This chain connects TRBV7-9 to TRBJ2-1; D unresolved. V lost 1 base to trimming and J lost 6 bases, with 10 bases between them. The length of the CDR3 is 14 residues. Germline CDR1 SEHNR, CDR2 FQNEAQ (reference sequence). As DNA, the CDR3 is TGTGCCAGCAGCTTAGGGGGATACGGCAATGAGCAGTTCTTC. This gives the protein CASSLGGYGNEQFF.

The chain carries TRBV7-2 and TRBJ2-2; the D gene is possibly TRBD2 (6 bases). Per the germline V gene, CDR1 is SGHTA and CDR2 is FQGNSA. The V and J ends lost 6 bases and 0 bases respectively, with 14 bases between them. The CDR3 is 16 amino acids. In nucleotides, the CDR3 is TGTGCCAGCAGACCCGACGGGACTGCGAACACCGGGGAGCTGTTTTTT. Its protein is CASRPDGTANTGELFF.

With regard to this clonotype: One end of the junction does not line up with germline, which may come from a read error. The J gene is TRBJ2-5, the V gene TRBV5-1; tentatively, D is TRBD2 (5 bases). The CDR3 is made up of 14 amino acids. Germline V lookup: CDR1 SGHRS, CDR2 YFSETQ. The CDR3 reads CASSFSDQAETHYF. DNA of the CDR3: TGCGCCAGCAGCTTTTCCGACCAAGCGGAGACCCACTACTTC.

The chain joins TRBV28 to TRBJ2-3, with 7 positions matching TRBD1. The CDR3 totals 15 residues. Per germline, CDR1 MDHEN and CDR2 SYDVKM. The junction had 4 bases not matched to a gene; V was cut back by 2 bases and J by 2 bases. The CDR3 DNA reads as TGTGCCAGCAGTTTAGGGACAGAAGACACAGATACGCAGTATTTT. It encodes CASSLGTEDTDTQYF.

This clonotype was seen at least ten times. The CDR3: CAWRPGGRETQYF. CDR3 DNA: TGTGCCTGGAGACCAGGGGGTAGAGAGACCCAGTACTTC. This sequence joins TRBV30 and TRBJ2-5, with TRBD1 identical over 7 bases. The junction had 5 bases not matched to a gene; V was cut back by 3 bases and J by 4 bases. The V gene's germline CDR1 is GTSNPN and CDR2 SVGIG (reference sequence). This CDR3 region has 13 residues.

This clonotype occurred many times. The chain is built from TRBV15 and TRBJ1-1; tentative D call: TRBD1 (5 bases). The length of the CDR3 is 13 residues. V was shortened by 3 bases and J by 7 bases, with 12 bases between the two germline ends. Germline loops: CDR1 LNHNV, CDR2 YYDKDF (reference sequence). CDR3 residues: CATSSLGVFEAFF. CDR3 sequence (DNA): TGTGCCACCAGCAGTTTGGGGGTTTTTGAAGCTTTCTTT. The full variable domain, its missing parts supplied by reference TRBV15 and TRBJ1-1, is DAMVIQNPRYQVTQFGKPVTLSCSQTLNHNVMYWYQQKSSQAPKLLFHYYDKDFNNEADTPDNFQSRRPNTSFCFLDIRSPGLGDTAMYLCATSSLGVFEAFFGQGTRLTVV.

This clonotype is medium-sized (0.01 to 0.1%) within its sample. This chain joins TRBV7-6 and TRBJ2-5; D is possibly TRBD1 (7 bases). Trimming took 1 base from V and 2 from J, leaving 11 bases between them. The CDR3 covers 15 residues. Per germline, CDR1 SGHVS and CDR2 FNYEAQ. This chain's CDR3 is CASSLDAGQQETQYF. CDR3 sequence (DNA): TGTGCCAGCAGCTTAGACGCGGGACAGCAAGAGACCCAGTACTTC. Full variable domain (outside the CDR3, taken from reference TRBV7-6 and TRBJ2-5): GAGVSQSPRYKVTKRGQDVALRCDPISGHVSLYWYRQALGQGPEFLTYFNYEAQQDKSGLPNDRFSAERPEGSISTLTIQRTEQRDSAMYRCASSLDAGQQETQYFGPGTRLLVL.

This clonotype was seen just once. This chain links TRBV12-3 or TRBV12-4 with TRBJ2-2, with D tentatively TRBD2 (5 bases). The CDR3 runs to 16 residues. V was cut by 1 base and J by 6 bases, with 15 bases left in between. DNA for the CDR3: TGTGCCAGCAGTTTAGGTCCGGGATTGGGTTCCGGGGAGCTGTTTTTT. Residues: CASSLGPGLGSGELFF.

This clonotype was counted a few times. The gene calls are TRBV7-3 and TRBJ2-1, with 7 positions matching TRBD2. Germline V gives CDR1 SGHTA, CDR2 FQGTGA. The CDR3 runs 14 residues. V gave up 4 bases and J gave up 6 bases; unmatched junction bases: 6. The CDR3 nucleotides are TGTGCCAGCAGCTGGACTAGTAATTCCAATGAGCAGTTCTTC. This gives the protein CASSWTSNSNEQFF. Full variable domain (outside the CDR3, taken from reference TRBV7-3 and TRBJ2-1): GAGVSQTPSNKVTEKGKYVELRCDPISGHTALYWYRQSLGQGPEFLIYFQGTGAADDSGLPNDRFFAVRPEGSVSTLKIQRTERGDSAVYLCASSWTSNSNEQFFGPGTRLTVL.

The chain combines TRBV7-6 with TRBJ2-2; D is unclear. The germline V and J ends were trimmed by 2 bases and 3 bases, with 7 bases remaining between them. The CDR3 is 14 amino acids. Germline CDR1 is SGHVS and CDR2 is FNYEAQ. The DNA of the CDR3 is TGTGCCAGCAGCTTATCAGACTACACCGGGGAGCTGTTTTTT. Amino acids: CASSLSDYTGELFF.

A few counts support this clonotype. This chain uses TRBV2 with TRBJ2-7; TRBD1 matches 7 bases. There are 15 residues in the CDR3. J was trimmed by 5 bases and V by 6 bases; bases with no gene match: 13. CDR1 SNHLY and CDR2 FYNNEI come from the germline V gene. Here the CDR3 DNA reads TGTGCCAGCAGCCCACCATCGACAGGGTCCCACGAGCAGTACTTC. Translation: CASSPPSTGSHEQYF.

This clonotype is medium-sized by share. V is TRBV9 and J is TRBJ2-2; D remains unclear. V shed 3 bases and J shed 6 bases, with 15 bases lying between them. CDR1 SGDLS and CDR2 YYNGEE come from the germline V gene. This CDR3 comprises 15 residues. Here the CDR3 DNA reads TGTGCCAGCAGCGGCACAGTCGGCCTCCCCGGGGAGCTGTTTTTT. Translation gives CASSGTVGLPGELFF.

This clonotype was recorded at least ten times. CDR3 nucleotides: TGTGCCAGCAAGAAAGCTAGCACAGATACGCAGTATTTT. Translated, it gives CASKKASTDTQYF. The J gene is TRBJ2-3, the V gene TRBV28; D gene uncertain. CDR1 is MDHEN, CDR2 SYDVKM, per germline. Trimming removed 7 bases from V and 0 bases from J, with 8 bases in between. This CDR3 is 13 amino acids long. Combining the CDR3 with reference TRBV28 and TRBJ2-3 gives the whole variable domain DVKVTQSSRYLVKRTGEKVFLECVQDMDHENMFWYRQDPGLGLRLIYFSYDVKMKEKGDIPEGYSVSREKKERFSLILESASTNQTSMYLCASKKASTDTQYFGPGTRLTVL.

This clonotype was seen at least ten times. This chain uses TRBV11-2 with TRBJ2-1; weak D call: TRBD2 (6 bases). Germline lookup yields CDR1 SGHAT and CDR2 FQNNGV. The CDR3 is 15 residues long. Trimming removed 6 bases from V and 0 bases from J, with 12 bases in between. The CDR3 loop is CASSRGTSSYNEQFF. The CDR3 region has the DNA TGTGCCAGCAGTAGAGGGACTTCCTCCTACAATGAGCAGTTCTTC.

By frequency in the sample, this clonotype is medium-sized. The rearrangement uses TRBV28 and TRBJ1-5; D gene ambiguous. CDR1 and CDR2 from the germline V gene are MDHEN and SYDVKM. V was pared by 5 bases and J by 15 bases, with 17 bases between. This CDR3 comprises 12 residues. The CDR3 here is CASSPGRWAWHF. In nucleotides, the CDR3 is TGTGCCAGCAGTCCCGGACGGTGGGCATGGCATTTT.

This clonotype is deemed medium-sized. The J gene is TRBJ1-4, the V gene TRBV7-9; D uncertain. Germline CDR1 SEHNR, CDR2 FQNEAQ (reference sequence). The CDR3 loop spans 14 amino acids. The ends were cut back, 4 bases at V and 5 bases at J, with 11 bases in the middle. The CDR3 sequence is CASSSFRGNEKLFF. The CDR3 bases are TGTGCCAGCAGCTCCTTTCGTGGAAATGAAAAACTGTTTTTT.

This clonotype was seen repeatedly, ten times or more. The V gene is TRBV25-1, the J gene TRBJ2-2; D is unclear. The CDR3 is 15 amino acids. Deletions cut 3 bases from V and 4 bases from J, with 12 bases between. Germline assignment: CDR1 MGHDK and CDR2 SYGVNS. The CDR3 nucleotides are TGTGCCAGCAGTGATTTAAGGGCTGCCACCGGGGAGCTGTTTTTT. It is translated as CASSDLRAATGELFF.

This clonotype was picked up many times. The chain links TRBV18 to TRBJ2-5; 10 positions agree with TRBD2. Unmatched junction bases numbered 13, after V lost 5 bases and J lost 4 bases. The V gene's germline CDR1 is KGHSH and CDR2 LQKENI. The CDR3 is made up of 17 amino acids. The DNA for the CDR3 is TGTGCCAGCTCATCGTCTCTTAGCGGGAGGAAAGGAGAGACCCAGTACTTC. It translates to CASSSSLSGRKGETQYF.

This clonotype has only a few counts. V usage is TRBV7-2 and J usage is TRBJ1-1, with D perhaps TRBD1 (6 bases). The CDR3 loop spans 15 amino acids. Germline V gives CDR1 SGHTA, CDR2 FQGNSA. V dropped 3 bases and J dropped 7 bases, with 18 bases sitting between them. CDR3 nucleotides: TGTGCCAGCAGCTTGGGACCCGACAGGACCGATGAAGCTTTCTTT. Translation: CASSLGPDRTDEAFF.

This clonotype was counted ten times or more. The DNA for the CDR3 is TGTGCCAGCAGCCAGAGGAGAGGGGGCAACACCGGGGAGCTGTTTTTT. Amino acid sequence: CASSQRRGGNTGELFF. J is TRBJ2-2 and V is TRBV11-1, with 7 nucleotides matching TRBD1. With V trimmed by 5 bases and J by 2 bases, 8 bases remained unmatched. The CDR3 covers 16 residues. Germline CDR1 SGHAT, CDR2 FQDESV (reference sequence).

The table lists this clonotype with many counts. The chain carries TRBV5-1 and TRBJ2-7; D uncertain. V lost 0 bases and J lost 3, with 13 bases in between. Germline CDR1 reads SGHRS; CDR2 reads YFSETQ. The CDR3 consists of 15 residues. The CDR3 spells CASSLGPSPDYEQYF. DNA for the CDR3: TGCGCCAGCAGCTTGGGACCCTCTCCCGACTACGAGCAGTACTTC.

This clonotype was detected many times. This chain uses TRBV6-5 with TRBJ1-2; 12 bases are shared with TRBD1. After removal of 0 bases from V and 8 bases from J, the junction contained 1 base not matched to a gene. CDR3 length: 14 residues. Germline V gene lookup returns CDR1 MNHEY and CDR2 SVGAGI. The CDR3 DNA sequence: TGTGCCAGCAGTTACTCCGGGACAGGGGGCGGCTACACCTTC. Amino acid sequence: CASSYSGTGGGYTF.

In its sample, this clonotype was seen many times. V gene TRBV21-1 combines with J gene TRBJ2-7; the D call TRBD2 from the table was never checked on the DNA. TRBV21-1 is flagged as a pseudogene. The CDR3 length is 16 residues. CDR3: CASSKALGGRKDEQYF. The DNA of the CDR3 is TGTGCCAGCAGCAAAGCGCTGGGCGGGAGAAAGGACGAGCAGTACTTC.

This clonotype came up many times. V usage is TRBV9 and J usage is TRBJ1-3; possible D gene TRBD1, 6 bases. V was trimmed by 1 base and J by 2 bases, leaving 10 bases between them. The germline CDR1 and CDR2 sequences are SGDLS and YYNGEE. This CDR3 has 15 residues. The CDR3 DNA reads as TGTGCCAGCAGCGTACAGGGGTCGACTGGAAACACCATATATTTT. Residues: CASSVQGSTGNTIYF.

Many counts were recorded for this clonotype. The V gene is TRBV6-5, the J gene TRBJ1-1, with a possible D match to TRBD1 (6 bases). Germline lookup yields CDR1 MNHEY and CDR2 SVGAGI. V was trimmed by 0 bases and J by 5 bases, leaving 16 bases between them. The CDR3 sequence is 16 residues long. In DNA, the CDR3 is TGTGCCAGCAGTTACTCAATCGGGGGCGGTGGAACTGAAGCTTTCTTT. It specifies CASSYSIGGGGTEAFF.

The chain links TRBV27 to TRBJ1-5; D is unclear. V lost 6 bases to trimming and J lost 6 bases, with 9 bases between them. This CDR3 comprises 12 residues. Germline V CDR1 and CDR2: MNHEY, SMNVEV (reference sequence). The CDR3 DNA is TGTGCCAGCAGCCAGCGAGGTCAGCCCCAGCATTTT. Protein: CASSQRGQPQHF.